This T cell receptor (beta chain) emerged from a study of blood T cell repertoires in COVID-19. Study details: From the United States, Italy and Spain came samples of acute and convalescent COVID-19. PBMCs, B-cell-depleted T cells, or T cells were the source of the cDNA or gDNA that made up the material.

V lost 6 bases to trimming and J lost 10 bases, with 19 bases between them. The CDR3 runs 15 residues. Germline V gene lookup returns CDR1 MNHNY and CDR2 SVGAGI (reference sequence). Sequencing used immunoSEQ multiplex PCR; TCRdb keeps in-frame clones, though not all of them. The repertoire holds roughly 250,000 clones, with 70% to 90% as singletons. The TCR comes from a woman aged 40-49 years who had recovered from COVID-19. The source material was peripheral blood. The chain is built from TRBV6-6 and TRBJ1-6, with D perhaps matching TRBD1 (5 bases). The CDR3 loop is CASSRSGPGGSPLHF. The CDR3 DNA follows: TGTGCCAGCAGCCGATCGGGGCCGGGGGGGTCACCCCTCCACTTT.